These 24 T cell receptor beta chains share one sample of origin, sequenced in a study of spatial heterogeneity in lung cancer. One entry per CDR3 protein, called by TCRdb with MiXCR from the 5' RACE reads. Among 15,000 to 20,000 distinct CDR3 sequences listed, 9% to 10% were seen once. Time point here: blood at routine non-recurrence follow-up after resection. The source was PBMCs, collected at follow-up. These receptor sequences come from a male donor with early-stage non-small cell lung cancer.

In this sample, this clonotype turned up many times. This sequence joins TRBV7-2 and TRBJ2-1, with D hard to call. V dropped 3 bases and J dropped 8 bases, with 5 bases sitting between them. This CDR3 comprises 11 residues. In germline, CDR1 is SGHTA, CDR2 FQGNSA. This CDR3 is CASSFWDEQFF. Written as DNA, the CDR3 is TGTGCCAGCAGCTTTTGGGATGAGCAGTTCTTC.

The sample holds a few counts of this clonotype. The chain joins TRBV28 to TRBJ2-3, with 7 bases that match TRBD1. This CDR3 has 15 residues. Germline V gene sequence: CDR1 MDHEN, CDR2 SYDVKM. Trimming cost V 2 bases and J 2 bases; bases outside gene matches: 4. CDR3 in DNA: TGTGCCAGCAGTTTAGAAGGGGGCTACACAGATACGCAGTATTTT. Translating gives CASSLEGGYTDTQYF. Filled out from reference TRBV28 and TRBJ2-3, the complete variable domain reads DVKVTQSSRYLVKRTGEKVFLECVQDMDHENMFWYRQDPGLGLRLIYFSYDVKMKEKGDIPEGYSVSREKKERFSLILESASTNQTSMYLCASSLEGGYTDTQYFGPGTRLTVL.

This clonotype was counted a few times. The V and J genes are TRBV6-5 and TRBJ2-7, with D tentatively TRBD2 (5 bases). CDR3 length: 15 amino acids. V was shortened by 6 bases and J by 5 bases, with 20 bases between the two germline ends. Germline-derived CDR1 and CDR2 are MNHEY and SVGAGI. In DNA form, the CDR3 reads TGTGCCAGCAGCCCAGACCGGGATCCTTCTGACGAGCAGTACTTC. It encodes CASSPDRDPSDEQYF.

This clonotype appeared many times. This chain connects TRBV7-9 to TRBJ2-7; D remains unclear. V was cut by 7 bases and J by 4 bases, with 14 bases left in between. Germline V gene sequence: CDR1 SEHNR, CDR2 FQNEAQ (reference sequence). The CDR3 extends over 13 amino acids. CDR3 in amino acids: CASTRTGRYEQYF. As DNA, the CDR3 is TGTGCCAGCACCAGGACCGGAAGGTACGAGCAGTACTTC.

At least ten counts were recorded for this clonotype. V is TRBV5-1 and J is TRBJ2-1; the D gene is possibly TRBD1 (7 bases). Trimming pared 4 bases from V and 4 bases from J, leaving 12 bases between. CDR1 and CDR2 from the germline V gene are SGHRS and YFSETQ. This CDR3 comprises 14 residues. The chain's CDR3 is CASSPQGGYNEQFF. The CDR3 DNA follows: TGCGCCAGCAGCCCCCAGGGGGGTTACAATGAGCAGTTCTTC. The variable domain in full, with the rest retrieved from reference TRBV5-1 and TRBJ2-1, is KAGVTQTPRYLIKTRGQQVTLSCSPISGHRSVSWYQQTPGQGLQFLFEYFSETQRNKGNFPGRFSGRQFSNSRSEMNVSTLELGDSALYLCASSPQGGYNEQFFGPGTRLTVL.

Many counts were recorded for this clonotype. The chain joins TRBV2 to TRBJ1-2; 7 nucleotides align to TRBD1. J lost 4 bases, V lost 6 bases, and 2 bases had no gene match. The CDR3 is 12 amino acids. The germline CDR1 and CDR2 sequences are SNHLY and FYNNEI. In DNA form, the CDR3 reads TGTGCCAGCAGACAGGGGACCTATGGCTACACCTTC. This sequence encodes CASRQGTYGYTF.

This chain links TRBV6-2 or TRBV6-3 with TRBJ1-1, with D perhaps matching TRBD1 (5 bases). This CDR3 comprises 15 residues. Trimming left V 0 bases short and J 1 base short, with 9 bases between. The germline V gene encodes CDR1 MNHEY and CDR2 SVGEGT. Here the CDR3 reads CASSYSDDRNTEAFF. CDR3 bases: TGTGCCAGCAGTTACTCGGATGACAGGAACACTGAAGCTTTCTTT.

This clonotype was found once. The chain carries TRBV3-1 and TRBJ1-1; D unresolved. V was shortened by 5 bases and J by 2 bases, with 12 bases between the two germline ends. Germline CDR1 reads LGHDT; CDR2 reads YNNKEL (reference sequence). CDR3 length equals 14 residues. The CDR3, as DNA: TGTGCCAGCAGCTCCGGGCATGGTAACACTGAAGCTTTCTTT. It codes for CASSSGHGNTEAFF.

The chain links TRBV6-5 to TRBJ1-2, with 8 positions matching TRBD1. Germline V gene lookup returns CDR1 MNHEY and CDR2 SVGAGI. Trimming removed 6 bases from V and 4 bases from J; junction bases left unmatched: 4. The CDR3 length is 13 residues. In DNA, the CDR3 is TGTGCCAGCAGCGGGACAGGCCCCTATGGCTACACCTTC. Its translation: CASSGTGPYGYTF.

There are many counts of this clonotype. CDR3 loop: CASRELETQYF. DNA for the CDR3: TGTGCCAGCAGGGAGCTAGAGACCCAGTACTTC. The chain is built from TRBV6-2 or TRBV6-3 and TRBJ2-5; D unresolved. From germline, CDR1 is MNHEY and CDR2 SVGEGT. The CDR3 has 11 residues. Trimming pared 6 bases from V and 4 bases from J, leaving 6 bases between.

As for this clonotype: A much larger clonotype is one base distant, so this may be a read error. The V call is TRBV11-1, the J call TRBJ2-7; 9 bases fit TRBD2. V was pared by 5 bases and J by 2 bases, with 7 bases of the junction left unmatched. Germline values: CDR1 SGHAT, CDR2 FQDESV (reference sequence). This CDR3 contains 15 residues. The CDR3 sequence: CASSPLAGGTYEQYF. The CDR3 DNA reads TGTGCCAGCAGCCCACTAGCGGGCGGAACCTACGAGCAGTACTTC. The variable domain in full, with the rest retrieved from reference TRBV11-1 and TRBJ2-7, is EAEVAQSPRYKITEKSQAVAFWCDPISGHATLYWYRQILGQGPELLVQFQDESVVDDSQLPKDRFSAERLKGVDSTLKIQPAELGDSAMYLCASSPLAGGTYEQYFGPGTRLTVT.

This clonotype turned up a few times. V and J are TRBV7-9 and TRBJ2-1, with D perhaps TRBD1 (7 bases). CDR3 size: 14 residues. Trimming left V 0 bases short and J 8 bases short, with 11 bases between. CDR1 is SEHNR, CDR2 FQNEAQ, per germline (reference sequence). CDR3 coding DNA: TGTGCCAGCAGCTTAGCGGGCAGGGGGGATGAGCAGTTCTTC. It is translated as CASSLAGRGDEQFF.

This clonotype showed up just a few times. An end of the junction does not agree with germline; a read error may underlie this. This chain links TRBV20-1 with TRBJ2-3, with D perhaps matching TRBD2 (6 bases). The CDR3 is made up of 14 amino acids. CDR1 is DFQATT, CDR2 SNEGSKA, per germline (reference sequence). The CDR3 coding sequence is TGCAGTGCTAGAGGACTAGGGGCCTGGGATATGCAGTATTTT. Protein sequence: CSARGLGAWDMQYF.

This sequence joins TRBV29-1 and TRBJ2-1; no clear D gene. Germline CDR1 SQVTM, CDR2 ANQGSEA. V dropped 0 bases and J dropped 6 bases, with 6 bases sitting between them. The CDR3 consists of 12 residues. CDR3 sequence (DNA): TGCAGCGTTGAAGATCTCTCCAATGAGCAGTTCTTC. It encodes CSVEDLSNEQFF.

Many counts were recorded for this clonotype. The CDR3 here is CASTLESPTGTDTQYF. The DNA for the CDR3 is TGTGCCAGCACCCTCGAGTCGCCAACGGGCACAGATACGCAGTATTTT. This sequence joins TRBV5-4 and TRBJ2-3; D unclear. The CDR3 extends over 16 amino acids. Germline-derived CDR1 and CDR2 are SGHNT and YYREEE (reference sequence). The V gene lost 6 bases and the J gene lost 1 base, with 18 bases spanning the gap.

As regards this clonotype: A clone one base away is much larger, so this may be a read error. The chain couples TRBV3-1 to TRBJ2-6; no clear D gene. The CDR3 loop spans 16 amino acids. Between the trimmed V and J ends, which lost 2 bases and 4 bases, there was a span of 12 bases. Germline loops: CDR1 LGHDT, CDR2 YNNKEL (reference sequence). The CDR3 is CASSQTPPHGANVLTF. The CDR3 DNA is TGTGCCAGCAGCCAAACCCCCCCGCACGGGGCCAACGTCCTGACTTTC.

This clonotype was counted many times. The chain links TRBV15 to TRBJ2-7; D not certain. The germline CDR1 and CDR2 sequences are LNHNV and YYDKDF (reference sequence). This CDR3 spans 13 amino acids. V was cut by 0 bases and J by 4 bases, with 7 bases left in between. The CDR3 sequence is CATSRDPGYEQYF. DNA of the CDR3: TGTGCCACCAGCAGAGATCCAGGATACGAGCAGTACTTC.

This clonotype was recorded at least ten times. V is TRBV19 and J is TRBJ2-5, with TRBD2 matching over 7 bases. The junction had 4 bases not matched to a gene; V was cut back by 3 bases and J by 0 bases. CDR3 length: 15 residues. Germline V gene lookup returns CDR1 LNHDA and CDR2 SQIVND (reference sequence). CDR3 loop: CASSIRGGYQETQYF. The CDR3 coding sequence is TGTGCCAGTAGTATCCGCGGGGGTTACCAAGAGACCCAGTACTTC.

This clonotype was counted ten times or more. The rearrangement joins TRBV6-1 to TRBJ2-1; 7 nucleotides align to TRBD2. The CDR3 sequence is 15 residues long. Per the germline V gene, CDR1 is MNHNS and CDR2 is SASEGT. J was trimmed by 4 bases and V by 7 bases; bases with no gene match: 10. The CDR3 bases are TGTGCCAGCATCACTCTAGCGGCAGGGTACAATGAGCAGTTCTTC. Translation: CASITLAAGYNEQFF.

This clonotype was seen repeatedly, ten times or more. V gene TRBV27 combines with J gene TRBJ2-3, with D tentatively TRBD2 (6 bases). Germline V gene data show CDR1 as MNHEY and CDR2 as SMNVEV (reference sequence). The CDR3 is 14 residues long. Trimming cost V 6 bases and J 0 bases, with 10 bases left between them. CDR3 bases: TGTGCCAGCAGGAGCGGGCCTAGCACAGATACGCAGTATTTT. It is translated as CASRSGPSTDTQYF.

This clonotype has ten or more counts. The chain has TRBV29-1 and TRBJ2-7; 8 positions agree with TRBD2. CDR1 is SQVTM and CDR2 is ANQGSEA in the germline V gene. The junction had 4 bases not matched to a gene; V was cut back by 0 bases and J by 0 bases. The CDR3 totals 15 residues. Here the CDR3 DNA reads TGCAGCGTTGAAGAGGAGCGGGGGAACTCCTACGAGCAGTACTTC. It encodes CSVEEERGNSYEQYF.

Ten or more counts support this clonotype. The chain combines TRBV28 with TRBJ2-3; D could derive from TRBD1 or TRBD2 (6 bases each). Trimming took 4 bases from V and 2 from J, leaving 13 bases between them. Per the germline V gene, CDR1 is MDHEN and CDR2 is SYDVKM. This CDR3 comprises 15 residues. CDR3 nucleotides: TGTGCCAGCAGTTCTCTGGGGGGCCCCACAGATACGCAGTATTTT. This gives the protein CASSSLGGPTDTQYF.

This clonotype occurred many times. This chain links TRBV5-5 with TRBJ1-5; tentative D call: TRBD1 (6 bases). This CDR3 comprises 15 residues. The germline CDR1 and CDR2 sequences are SGHKS and YYEKEE (reference sequence). V was shortened by 2 bases and J by 1 base, with 10 bases between the two germline ends. The CDR3 DNA sequence: TGTGCCAGCAGCTTCGGACAGAGAAGCAATCAGCCCCAGCATTTT. This codes for CASSFGQRSNQPQHF.

V is TRBV7-8 and J is TRBJ2-3; D is uncertain. The CDR3 loop spans 16 amino acids. V was clipped by 6 bases and J by 4 bases, with 20 bases between them. Germline V gene lookup returns CDR1 SGHVS and CDR2 FQNEAQ. CDR3 bases: TGTGCCAGCAGTAATCTGGCGGCTGCCTATGCAGATACGCAGTATTTT. Protein product: CASSNLAAAYADTQYF.